This section outlines one T cell receptor beta chain sequence together with its context. This specimen comes from a study of blood T cell repertoires in COVID-19. Overall study: Italy, Spain and the United States were the sources of the convalescent and acute COVID-19 samples.

Study processing details: Amplification of reference gene primers was used by the study to estimate nucleated cell counts. The table came from immunoSEQ multiplex PCR; TCRdb's copy has only in-frame clones and leaves some out. The V and J calls and clone size come from that table; D and trimming were worked out from the DNA. The sample carries 200,000 to 250,000 clones, 80% to 85% recorded once. Per germline, CDR1 MNHEY and CDR2 SVGAGI. V lost 0 bases to trimming and J lost 0 bases, with 9 bases between them. The CDR3 sequence is 15 residues long. The specimen sequenced was peripheral blood. The V gene is TRBV6-5, the J gene TRBJ2-7, with D possibly matching TRBD2 (6 bases). The sequence came from a woman in her twenties or thirties who had recovered from COVID-19. DNA of the CDR3: TGTGCCAGCAGTTACTCGGGAGGCGTCTCCTACGAGCAGTACTTC. Its protein is CASSYSGGVSYEQYF.